This TCR beta chain was sequenced during a study of blood T cell repertoires in COVID-19. V dropped 3 bases and J dropped 5; count of bases not matched to a gene: 5. The CDR3 contains 14 residues. CDR1 is SGHTA, CDR2 FQGNSA, per germline. The authors' processing: The assay estimated nucleated cells by amplifying reference gene primers. Produced via immunoSEQ multiplex PCR; TCRdb's table is partial and in-frame only. From that table come the V and J calls and clone size; the DNA was used to work out D and trimming. Seen here are about 120,000 clones, roughly 85% observed once, and the top ten hold 25%.

The clonotype comes from a human donor in a cohort sampled during active COVID-19. Sample: peripheral blood. This chain uses TRBV7-2 with TRBJ2-3; 7 positions match TRBD2. The CDR3 coding sequence is TGTGCCAGCAGCTTCGGCTTAGCGGGAGATACGCAGTATTTT. It codes for CASSFGLAGDTQYF.